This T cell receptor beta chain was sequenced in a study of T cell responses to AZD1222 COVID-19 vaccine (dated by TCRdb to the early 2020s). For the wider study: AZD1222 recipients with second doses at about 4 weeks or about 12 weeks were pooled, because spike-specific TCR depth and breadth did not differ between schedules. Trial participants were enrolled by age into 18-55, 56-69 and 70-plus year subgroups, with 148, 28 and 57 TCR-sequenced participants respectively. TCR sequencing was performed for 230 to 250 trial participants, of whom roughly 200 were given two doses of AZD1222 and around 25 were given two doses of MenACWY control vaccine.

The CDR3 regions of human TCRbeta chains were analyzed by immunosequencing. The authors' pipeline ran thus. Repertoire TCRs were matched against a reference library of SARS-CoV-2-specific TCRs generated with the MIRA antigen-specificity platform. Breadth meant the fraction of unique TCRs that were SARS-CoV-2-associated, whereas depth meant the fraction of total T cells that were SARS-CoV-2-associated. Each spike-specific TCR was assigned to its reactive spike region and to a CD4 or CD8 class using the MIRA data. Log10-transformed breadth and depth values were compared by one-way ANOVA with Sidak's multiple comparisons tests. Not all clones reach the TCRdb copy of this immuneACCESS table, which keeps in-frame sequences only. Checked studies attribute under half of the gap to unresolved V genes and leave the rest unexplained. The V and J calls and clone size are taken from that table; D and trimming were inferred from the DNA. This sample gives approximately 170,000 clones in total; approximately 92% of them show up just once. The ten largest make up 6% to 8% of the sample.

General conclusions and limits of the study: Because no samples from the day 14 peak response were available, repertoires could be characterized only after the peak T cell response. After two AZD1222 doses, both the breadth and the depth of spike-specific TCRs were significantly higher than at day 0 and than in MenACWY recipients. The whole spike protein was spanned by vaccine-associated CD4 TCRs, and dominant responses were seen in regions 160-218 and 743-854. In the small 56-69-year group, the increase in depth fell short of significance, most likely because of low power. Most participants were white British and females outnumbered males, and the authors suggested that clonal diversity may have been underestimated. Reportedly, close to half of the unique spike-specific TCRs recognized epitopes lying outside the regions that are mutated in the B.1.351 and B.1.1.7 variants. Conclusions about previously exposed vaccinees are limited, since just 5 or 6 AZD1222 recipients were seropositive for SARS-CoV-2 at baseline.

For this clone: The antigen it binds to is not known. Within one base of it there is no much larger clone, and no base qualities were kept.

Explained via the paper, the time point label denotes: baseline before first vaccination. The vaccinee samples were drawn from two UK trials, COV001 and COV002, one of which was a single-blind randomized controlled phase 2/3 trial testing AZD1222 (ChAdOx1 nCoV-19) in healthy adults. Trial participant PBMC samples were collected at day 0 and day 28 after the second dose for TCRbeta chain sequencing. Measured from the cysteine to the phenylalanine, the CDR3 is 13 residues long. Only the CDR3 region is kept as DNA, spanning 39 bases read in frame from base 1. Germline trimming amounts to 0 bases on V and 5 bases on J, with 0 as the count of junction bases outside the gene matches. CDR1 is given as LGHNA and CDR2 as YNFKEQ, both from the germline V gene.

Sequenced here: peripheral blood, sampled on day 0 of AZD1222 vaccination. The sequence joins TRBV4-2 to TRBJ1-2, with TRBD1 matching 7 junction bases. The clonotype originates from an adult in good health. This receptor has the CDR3 CASSQDRGYGYTF. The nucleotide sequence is TGTGCCAGCAGCCAAGACAGGGGGTATGGCTACACCTTC.